The 10 T cell receptor beta chains given below trace back to one sample, sequenced in a study of T cell responses to AZD1222 COVID-19 vaccine. TCRdb keeps only in-frame clones here, not all; method: immunoSEQ multiplex PCR. In the table there are more than 90,000 clones, roughly 90% of which are singletons. Sequences were derived from peripheral blood, sampled on day 0 of AZD1222 vaccination. The receptors derive from an adult in good health.

The rearrangement uses TRBV28 and TRBJ1-1; 10 bases map to TRBD1. The CDR3 is made up of 15 amino acids. With 5 bases clipped from V and 3 bases from J, the junction kept 6 bases outside the gene matches. Germline loops: CDR1 MDHEN, CDR2 SYDVKM. CDR3 in amino acids: CASSQPGQGYTEAFF. The CDR3, as DNA: TGTGCCAGCAGTCAACCGGGACAGGGGTACACTGAAGCTTTCTTT.

The rearrangement links TRBV14 to TRBJ2-1, with D unresolved. The CDR3 consists of 16 residues. In germline, CDR1 is SGHDN, CDR2 FVKESK. The V end lost 0 bases, the J end lost 3 bases, and 12 bases lay between the germline ends. The CDR3 is CASSQEGPALYNEQFF. The CDR3 DNA sequence: TGTGCCAGCAGCCAAGAAGGACCAGCACTCTACAATGAGCAGTTCTTC.

The chain employs TRBV14 and TRBJ2-3; D possibly corresponds to TRBD1 (6 bases). Trimming cost V 0 bases and J 0 bases, with 16 bases left between them. The CDR3 totals 18 residues. The germline V gene encodes CDR1 SGHDN and CDR2 FVKESK. CDR3 nucleotide sequence: TGTGCCAGCAGCCAAGATTCTGAAGGGGGTGATAGCACAGATACGCAGTATTTT. Residues: CASSQDSEGGDSTDTQYF.

This chain joins TRBV27 and TRBJ2-7, with D maybe TRBD2 (6 bases). The CDR3 is 14 residues long. Germline V CDR1 and CDR2: MNHEY, SMNVEV (reference sequence). V was shortened by 0 bases and J by 6 bases, with 12 bases between the two germline ends. The CDR3 DNA follows: TGTGCCAGCAGTTTATCAGGGTTCGGGGGCGAGCAGTACTTC. Amino acids: CASSLSGFGGEQYF.

J is TRBJ1-6 and V is TRBV28; 11 bases agree with TRBD1. Germline values: CDR1 MDHEN, CDR2 SYDVKM. The CDR3 loop spans 15 amino acids. Losses at the gene ends were 5 bases for V and 8 bases for J; bases not matched to a gene: 5. For the CDR3, the DNA is TGTGCCAGCAGTCGGGACAGGGGGTTATATTCACCCCTCCACTTT. This translates into CASSRDRGLYSPLHF.

This clone was detected only once. The chain carries TRBV30 and TRBJ2-7; no clear D gene. The ends were cut back, 1 base at V and 4 bases at J, with 8 bases in the middle. The germline V gene has CDR1 GTSNPN and CDR2 SVGIG (reference sequence). The CDR3 has 12 amino acids. The CDR3 loop reads CAWSAERYEQYF. The CDR3 DNA sequence: TGTGCCTGGAGTGCAGAGAGATACGAGCAGTACTTC.

This chain joins TRBV18 and TRBJ1-1; possibly TRBD1 for D (5 bases). The CDR3 loop spans 17 amino acids. The germline V and J ends were trimmed by 4 bases and 2 bases, with 20 bases remaining between them. Germline CDR1 is KGHSH and CDR2 is LQKENI. The CDR3: CASSLRNLGTANTEAFF. The CDR3 DNA is TGTGCCAGCTCACTCCGGAATCTCGGGACGGCTAACACTGAAGCTTTCTTT.

The chain joins TRBV18 to TRBJ1-5; D is unresolved. In germline, CDR1 is KGHSH, CDR2 LQKENI. Trimming cost V 3 bases and J 0 bases, with 12 bases left between them. CDR3 length equals 16 residues. CDR3 in amino acids: CASSPPSSYSNQPQHF. Here the CDR3 DNA reads TGTGCCAGCTCACCCCCTTCGTCCTATAGCAATCAGCCCCAGCATTTT.

The rearrangement uses TRBV18 and TRBJ1-3, with no clear D. Germline-derived CDR1 and CDR2 are KGHSH and LQKENI. V was pared by 3 bases and J by 0 bases, with 12 bases between. CDR3 size: 16 residues. DNA for the CDR3: TGTGCCAGCTCACCTGACACCGCTCGCTCTGGAAACACCATATATTTT. Amino acid sequence: CASSPDTARSGNTIYF.

The genes are TRBV7-2 and TRBJ1-6, with D tentatively TRBD1 (5 bases). Trimming pared 2 bases from V and 10 bases from J, leaving 9 bases between. This CDR3 has 13 residues. Germline V gene sequence: CDR1 SGHTA, CDR2 FQGNSA. The CDR3, as DNA: TGTGCCAGCAGCTTACAGGGAGACTCACCCCTCCACTTT. Protein sequence: CASSLQGDSPLHF.